One sample yielded the 10 T cell receptor beta chains listed below, sequenced in a study of cytomegalovirus exposure and HLA in healthy donors. The PCR ran on 60 Vbeta and 13 Jbeta primers. Assay used: immunoSEQ multiplex PCR; TCRdb lists only in-frame clones, some missing. Of approximately 180,000 clones listed, 79% are singletons. Sequenced: PBMCs. The receptors were sampled from a woman aged 45-59 years in good health and CMV-seronegative.

The V and J genes are TRBV9 and TRBJ1-5; 8 positions agree with TRBD1. V was clipped by 3 bases and J by 6 bases; unmatched bases: 8. Germline CDR1 SGDLS, CDR2 YYNGEE. The CDR3 runs 15 residues. CDR3 in DNA: TGTGCCAGCAGCGCCGGTCAGGGGGCATTTCAGCCCCAGCATTTT. Its translation: CASSAGQGAFQPQHF.

This clone was detected only once. The chain recombines TRBV28 with TRBJ2-5, with TRBD1 matching 7 bases. The germline V gene encodes CDR1 MDHEN and CDR2 SYDVKM. V dropped 7 bases and J dropped 3; count of bases not matched to a gene: 8. CDR3 length: 14 amino acids. The CDR3 here is CASISTGAEETQYF. As DNA, the CDR3 is TGTGCCAGCATTTCTACAGGGGCCGAAGAGACCCAGTACTTC.

This clone occurred once. The rearrangement uses TRBV4-3 and TRBJ2-7; TRBD1 matches at 8 bases. The CDR3 consists of 18 residues. Germline-derived CDR1 and CDR2 are LGHNA and YSLEER. After removal of 1 base from V and 4 bases from J, the junction contained 15 bases not matched to a gene. The CDR3 protein is CASSQGLGQGARGYEQYF. DNA of the CDR3: TGCGCCAGCAGCCAAGGTTTGGGCCAGGGGGCGAGAGGATACGAGCAGTACTTC.

The CDR3 DNA follows: TGTGCCAGCAGCGAAACAGGGGGCAGCTCCTACGAGCAGTACTTC. Translating it yields CASSETGGSSYEQYF. This sequence joins TRBV5-6 and TRBJ2-7; 9 nucleotides agree with TRBD1. The V gene end was trimmed by 4 bases and the J gene end by 0 bases; junction bases not matched to a gene: 5. This CDR3 has 15 residues. Germline values: CDR1 SGHDT, CDR2 YYEEEE. The full variable domain, its missing parts supplied by reference TRBV5-6 and TRBJ2-7, is DAGVTQSPTHLIKTRGQQVTLRCSPKSGHDTVSWYQQALGQGPQFIFQYYEEEERQRGNFPDRFSGHQFPNYSSELNVNALLLGDSALYLCASSETGGSSYEQYFGPGTRLTVT.

The rearrangement uses TRBV9 and TRBJ1-3, with TRBD1 matching over 8 bases. The trim removed 4 bases at V and 2 bases at J, leaving 5 bases unmatched. The CDR3 spans 15 residues. Germline V gene data show CDR1 as SGDLS and CDR2 as YYNGEE. CDR3 in amino acids: CASSPGQGAGNTIYF. CDR3 DNA sequence: TGTGCCAGCAGCCCCGGACAGGGAGCTGGAAACACCATATATTTT.

This clone was counted a few times. V and J are TRBV19 and TRBJ1-5; a possible D gene is TRBD1 (5 bases). CDR3 length equals 20 residues. Deletions cut 0 bases from V and 1 base from J, with 22 bases between. Germline V gene sequence: CDR1 LNHDA, CDR2 SQIVND (reference sequence). The DNA of the CDR3 is TGTGCCAGTAGTATAGATCTCCATACGTGGGGGGGAGAGAGCAATCAGCCCCAGCATTTT. Translating it yields CASSIDLHTWGGESNQPQHF.

The chain has TRBV4-3 and TRBJ2-1, with 8 bases that match TRBD2. CDR1 and CDR2 from the germline V gene are LGHNA and YSLEER. The CDR3 length is 20 residues. The junction had 13 bases not matched to a gene; V was cut back by 0 bases and J by 0 bases. CDR3 sequence reads: CASSQEASGQNSFSYNEQFF. DNA of the CDR3: TGCGCCAGCAGCCAAGAGGCTAGCGGGCAAAATTCCTTCTCCTACAATGAGCAGTTCTTC.

To note about this clone: At one end, the junction sequence differs from germline, possibly due to a read error. The chain recombines TRBV7-7 with TRBJ2-2, with 9 bases lining up with TRBD1. Germline-derived CDR1 and CDR2 are SSHAT and FNYEAQ (reference sequence). The CDR3 sequence is 15 residues long. CDR3 coding DNA: TGTGCTAGCAGCTTACGTACAGGGGGCGCGGGGGAGCTGTTTTTT. Translation gives CASSLRTGGAGELFF.

CDR3 in amino acids: CASSQDNYEQYF. In DNA, the CDR3 is TGTGCCAGCAGCCAGGACAACTACGAGCAGTACTTC. This rearrangement joins TRBV2 to TRBJ2-7, with D tentatively TRBD1 (5 bases). CDR1 is SNHLY, CDR2 FYNNEI, per germline. The CDR3 totals 12 residues. V lost 6 bases and J 3 bases, leaving 9 bases between the germline ends.

This chain connects TRBV9 to TRBJ2-3; D ambiguous. Germline-derived CDR1 and CDR2 are SGDLS and YYNGEE. The CDR3 covers 14 residues. Trimming took 4 bases from V and 0 from J, leaving 9 bases between them. The CDR3 DNA sequence: TGTGCCAGCAGCCCTCTGTCCAGCACAGATACGCAGTATTTT. Protein: CASSPLSSTDTQYF. Full variable domain (rest looked up from reference TRBV9 and TRBJ2-3): DSGVTQTPKHLITATGQRVTLRCSPRSGDLSVYWYQQSLDQGLQFLIQYYNGEERAKGNILERFSAQQFPDLHSELNLSSLELGDSALYFCASSPLSSTDTQYFGPGTRLTVL.